This T cell receptor (beta chain) stems from a study of blood T cell repertoires in COVID-19. Study-level information: Specimens from acute and convalescent COVID-19 originated in the United States, Italy and Spain. Sources were T cells, B-cell-depleted T cells, or PBMCs; the material itself was cDNA or gDNA.

Only one count was recorded for this clone. Per the original data handling: Using reference gene primer amplification, nucleated cell counts were estimated. The data were produced by immunoSEQ multiplex PCR, yet TCRdb's version contains in-frame clones alone and is incomplete. V, J and clone size derive from that table, while D and trimming were established from the DNA sequence. This sample carries under 75,000 clones, approximately 81% of them seen once, and the ten largest clones take roughly 28%. Germline loops: CDR1 SGHDT, CDR2 YYEEEE. Deletions cut 4 bases from V and 1 base from J, with 20 bases between. This CDR3 spans 17 amino acids.

The clonotype comes from an elderly woman with active or convalescent COVID-19. The material sequenced was peripheral blood. The chain combines TRBV5-6 with TRBJ1-2; no clear D gene. In DNA form, the CDR3 reads TGTGCCAGCAGCCATTTGGATAGTCGAGGGATTAACTATGGCTACACCTTC. Protein product: CASSHLDSRGINYGYTF.